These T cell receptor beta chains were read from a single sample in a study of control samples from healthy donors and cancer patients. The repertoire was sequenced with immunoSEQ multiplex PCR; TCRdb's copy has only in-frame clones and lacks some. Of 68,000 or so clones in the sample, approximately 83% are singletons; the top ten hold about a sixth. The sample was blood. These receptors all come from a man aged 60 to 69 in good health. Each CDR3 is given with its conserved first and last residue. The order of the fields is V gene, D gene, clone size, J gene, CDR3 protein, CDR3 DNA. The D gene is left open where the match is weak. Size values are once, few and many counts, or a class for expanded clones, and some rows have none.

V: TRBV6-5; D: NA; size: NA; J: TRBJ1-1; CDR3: CASRHTPGTEAFF; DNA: TGTGCCAGCAGGCACACCCCGGGGACTGAAGCTTTCTTT
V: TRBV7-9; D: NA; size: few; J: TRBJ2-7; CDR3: CASSFGGSTYEQYF; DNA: TGTGCCAGCAGCTTTGGGGGGTCGACCTACGAGCAGTACTTC
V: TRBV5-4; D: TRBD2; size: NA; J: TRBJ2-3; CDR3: CASSQAGGTDTQYF; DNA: TGTGCCAGCAGCCAAGCGGGAGGTACAGATACGCAGTATTTT
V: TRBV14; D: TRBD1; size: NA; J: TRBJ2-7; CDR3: CASSHMGQTDEQYF; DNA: TGTGCCAGCAGCCACATGGGACAGACCGACGAGCAGTACTTC
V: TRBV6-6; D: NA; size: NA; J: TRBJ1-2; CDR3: CASSLRQAGGYGYTF; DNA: TGTGCCAGCAGTTTAAGACAGGCCGGGGGCTATGGCTACACCTTC
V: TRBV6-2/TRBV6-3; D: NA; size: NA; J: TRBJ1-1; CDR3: CASSRQDTGSLSAFF; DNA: TGTGCCAGCAGCCGACAAGACACAGGGTCTCTGAGTGCTTTCTTT
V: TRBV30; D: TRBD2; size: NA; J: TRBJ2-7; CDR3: CAWSEKAGGGQYF; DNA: TGTGCCTGGAGTGAGAAAGCGGGAGGGGGGCAGTACTTC
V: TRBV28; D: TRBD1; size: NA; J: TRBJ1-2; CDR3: CASSPGQGGYTF; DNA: TGTGCCAGCAGTCCCGGACAGGGGGGCTACACCTTC
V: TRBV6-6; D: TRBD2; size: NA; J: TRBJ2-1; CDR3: CASSPPGVAGQKGEQFF; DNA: TGTGCCAGCAGTCCCCCGGGGGTAGCGGGCCAGAAGGGGGAGCAGTTCTTC
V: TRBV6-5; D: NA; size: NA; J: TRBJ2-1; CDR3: CASSYRGDNEQFF; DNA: TGTGCCAGCAGTTACCGGGGTGACAATGAGCAGTTCTTC
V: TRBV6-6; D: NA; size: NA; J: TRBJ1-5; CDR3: CASSATDQPQHF; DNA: TGTGCCAGCAGTGCCACTGATCAGCCCCAGCATTTT
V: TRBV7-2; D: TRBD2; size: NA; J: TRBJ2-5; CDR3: CASSWFPSGSGPEETQYF; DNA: TGTGCCAGCAGCTGGTTCCCTAGCGGGAGCGGGCCGGAAGAGACCCAGTACTTC
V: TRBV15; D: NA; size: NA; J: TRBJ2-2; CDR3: CATSREQGNVPGELFF; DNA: TGTGCCACCAGCAGAGAACAGGGAAATGTTCCCGGGGAGCTGTTTTTT
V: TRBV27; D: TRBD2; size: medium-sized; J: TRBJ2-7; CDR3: CASSPIQLAKEQYF; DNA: TGTGCCAGCAGTCCGATCCAACTAGCGAAAGAGCAGTACTTC
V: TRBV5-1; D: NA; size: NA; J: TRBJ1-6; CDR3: CASMRDNRSPLHF; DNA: TGCGCCAGCATGCGAGATAACCGTTCACCCCTCCACTTT